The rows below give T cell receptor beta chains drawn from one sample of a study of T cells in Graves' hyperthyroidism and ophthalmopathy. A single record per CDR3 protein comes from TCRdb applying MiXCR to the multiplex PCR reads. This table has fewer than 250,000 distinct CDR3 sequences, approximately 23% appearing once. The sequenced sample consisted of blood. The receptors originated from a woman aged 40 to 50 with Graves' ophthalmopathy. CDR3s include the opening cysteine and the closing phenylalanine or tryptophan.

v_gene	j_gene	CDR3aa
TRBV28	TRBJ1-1	CASSRTRVNTEAFF
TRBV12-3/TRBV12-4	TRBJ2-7	CASSITGTCEQYF
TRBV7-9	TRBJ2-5	CASTDGAGGGETQYF
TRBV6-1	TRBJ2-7	CASTPTGFVGEQYF
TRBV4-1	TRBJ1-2	CASSQGTANHYGYTF
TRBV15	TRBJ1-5	CATSRVAGQPQHF
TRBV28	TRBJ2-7	CASSNTFYEQYF
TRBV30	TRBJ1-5	CAWSVPGHQPQHF
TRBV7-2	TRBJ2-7	CASSEIAGAAYEQYF
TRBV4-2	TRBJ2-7	CASSQGRTSERSYEQYF
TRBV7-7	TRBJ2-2	CASSPLAGGLGTGELFF
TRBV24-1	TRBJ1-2	CASSLRPGPSYGYTF
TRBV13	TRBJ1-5	CARSLGRGNQPQHF
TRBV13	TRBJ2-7	CASSVSGSGEYEQYF
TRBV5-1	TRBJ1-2	CASSLDQGDRYGYTF
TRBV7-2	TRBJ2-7	CASSFDGYEQYF
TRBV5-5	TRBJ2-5	CASSFGTPGEETQYF
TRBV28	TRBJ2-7	CASSLDGGSYEQYF
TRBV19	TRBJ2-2	CASSSSRGQWTGELFF
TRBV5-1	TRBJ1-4	CASSLQGLNEKLFF
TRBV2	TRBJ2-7	CATGTSGSLSEQYF
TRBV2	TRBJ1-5	CASSADSSNQPQHF
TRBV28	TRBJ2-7	CASSYTQSGRTYEQYF
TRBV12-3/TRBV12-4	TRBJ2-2	CASSFEGPGNTGELFF
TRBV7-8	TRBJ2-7	CASSLVGGLAGGPDEQYF
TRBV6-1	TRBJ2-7	CASSEVDGDNYEQYF
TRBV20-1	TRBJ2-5	CSALALDRGLETQYF
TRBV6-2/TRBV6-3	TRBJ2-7	CASKPGQGPAYEQYF
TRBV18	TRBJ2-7	CASVTDTSYEQYF
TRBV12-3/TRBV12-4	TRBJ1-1	CASSITGGEGTEAFF
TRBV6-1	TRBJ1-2	CASSDRTGPYGYTF
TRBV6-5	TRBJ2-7	CASSYSGGPSEQYF
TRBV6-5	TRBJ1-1	CASSSRNDGNTEAFF
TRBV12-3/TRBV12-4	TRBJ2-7	CASSDRGASSYEQYF
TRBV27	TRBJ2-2	CASSFSSGGPGELFF